Below, 19 T cell receptor beta chains from the same sample are listed, as sequenced in a study of OX40 agonist ivuxolimab in advanced cancers. The table came from immunoSEQ multiplex PCR; TCRdb's copy has only in-frame clones and leaves some out. The data hold about 47,000 clones, with around 84% observed a single time. The specimen comprised CD4+ or CD8+ T cells sorted from blood, sampled in a trial of the OX40 agonist ivuxolimab. The receptors shown here come from an adult with an advanced solid tumor such as melanoma, head and neck, liver or kidney cancer.

This sequence joins TRBV4-1 and TRBJ2-1; D may correspond to TRBD1 or TRBD2 (6 bases each). Trimming pared 0 bases from V and 0 bases from J, leaving 18 bases between. CDR1 is MGHRA and CDR2 is YSYEKL in the germline V gene. The CDR3 extends over 19 amino acids. The CDR3 coding sequence is TGCGCCAGCAGCCAAGAGGTAGGGGGACTCCCGAGCTCCTACAATGAGCAGTTCTTC. Translating gives CASSQEVGGLPSSYNEQFF.

The V and J genes are TRBV5-8 and TRBJ1-5; TRBD1 might be the D (5 bases). The CDR3 is 19 amino acids. Trimming shortened V by 7 bases and J by 2 bases, and 28 bases separated the two germline ends. Germline CDR1 reads SGHTS; CDR2 reads YDEGEE. The CDR3 region has the DNA TGTGCCAGCGCCCATGGGACCGGGGAGGCTTTTACAGGCAATCAGCCCCAGCATTTT. Its protein is CASAHGTGEAFTGNQPQHF.

The rearrangement joins TRBV7-6 to TRBJ2-3; a possible D gene is TRBD2 (6 bases). The CDR3 totals 15 residues. Germline lookup yields CDR1 SGHVS and CDR2 FNYEAQ. V shed 3 bases and J shed 6 bases, with 16 bases lying between them. The DNA for the CDR3 is TGTGCCAGCAGCTTGGGCGGGGCCGTCCGGGATACGCAGTATTTT. Its protein product is CASSLGGAVRDTQYF.

The chain employs TRBV6-1 and TRBJ2-7; possible D gene TRBD1, 5 bases. With 1 base removed from V and 0 bases from J, the gap between germline ends came to 13 bases. The CDR3 is made up of 16 amino acids. The germline V gene has CDR1 MNHNS and CDR2 SASEGT. The CDR3 loop is CASSEGQGKFSYEQYF. CDR3 bases: TGTGCCAGCAGTGAAGGGCAGGGAAAGTTCTCCTACGAGCAGTACTTC.

The chain links TRBV2 to TRBJ1-4, with a tentative D call TRBD1 (5 bases). Trimming left V 1 base short and J 4 bases short, with 10 bases between. The CDR3 extends over 15 amino acids. Germline V lookup: CDR1 SNHLY, CDR2 FYNNEI. The chain's CDR3 is CASSEGSGFNEKLFF. CDR3 in DNA: TGTGCCAGCAGTGAAGGCTCAGGGTTTAATGAAAAACTGTTTTTT.

The CDR3 loop is CASSSPGGETQYF. Written as DNA, the CDR3 is TGTGCCAGCAGCTCCCCCGGGGGCGAGACCCAGTACTTC. The J gene is TRBJ2-5, the V gene TRBV7-9; D is possibly TRBD1 or TRBD2 (6 bases each). V lost 4 bases, J lost 5 bases, and 11 bases lay in between. The germline CDR1 and CDR2 sequences are SEHNR and FQNEAQ (reference sequence). The CDR3 is 13 amino acids. Full variable domain (outside the CDR3, taken from reference TRBV7-9 and TRBJ2-5): DTGVSQNPRHKITKRGQNVTFRCDPISEHNRLYWYRQTLGQGPEFLTYFQNEAQLEKSRLLSDRFSAERPKGSFSTLEIQRTEQGDSAMYLCASSSPGGETQYFGPGTRLLVL.

The J gene is TRBJ2-1, the V gene TRBV5-8; D uncertain. Trimming left V 2 bases short and J 12 bases short, with 15 bases between. The CDR3 length is 13 residues. CDR1 is SGHTS and CDR2 is YDEGEE in the germline V gene. The CDR3 reads CASSFILDRAQFF. DNA for the CDR3: TGTGCCAGCAGCTTCATCCTCGATCGAGCGCAGTTCTTC.

The genes are TRBV7-3 and TRBJ1-2; D is ambiguous. CDR3 length equals 15 residues. The germline V gene has CDR1 SGHTA and CDR2 FQGTGA. The V end lost 0 bases, the J end lost 7 bases, and 15 bases lay between the germline ends. CDR3 sequence: CASSLTGGGSGGYTF. In nucleotides, the CDR3 is TGTGCCAGCAGCTTAACGGGCGGAGGGTCTGGTGGCTACACCTTC.

This clone was picked up one time. This rearrangement joins TRBV19 to TRBJ2-1; TRBD1 matches at 12 bases. The germline CDR1 and CDR2 sequences are LNHDA and SQIVND (reference sequence). The ends lost 4 bases at V and 8 bases at J; junction bases unmatched: 9. CDR3 length: 16 amino acids. The CDR3 nucleotides are TGTGCCAGTAGTACCAACCGGGACAGGGGGCTTGATGAGCAGTTCTTC. Its protein is CASSTNRDRGLDEQFF.

J is TRBJ2-2 and V is TRBV27; D gene unclear. Germline V gene data show CDR1 as MNHEY and CDR2 as SMNVEV (reference sequence). CDR3 size: 16 residues. The V end was cut by 2 bases, the J end by 6 bases, with 16 bases between. CDR3 amino acids: CASSLEVGRAAGELFF. CDR3 DNA: TGTGCCAGCAGTTTAGAGGTTGGCCGGGCAGCCGGGGAGCTGTTTTTT.

J is TRBJ1-6 and V is TRBV7-3, with D possibly matching TRBD1 (5 bases). The V and J ends lost 3 bases and 7 bases respectively, with 7 bases between them. This CDR3 region has 13 residues. The germline CDR1 and CDR2 sequences are SGHTA and FQGTGA. CDR3 sequence (DNA): TGTGCCAGCAGCTTCGGGGGGAATTCACCCCTCCACTTT. Protein: CASSFGGNSPLHF.

This clone was picked up a small number of times. V and J are TRBV27 and TRBJ1-5; D not certain. Germline CDR1 and CDR2: MNHEY and SMNVEV (reference sequence). This CDR3 contains 13 residues. V was trimmed by 3 bases and J by 6 bases, leaving 9 bases between them. This CDR3 reads CASSFSTSQPQHF. The DNA of the CDR3 is TGTGCCAGCAGTTTCTCCACATCTCAGCCCCAGCATTTT.

The genes are TRBV28 and TRBJ2-7; 8 nucleotides match TRBD2. The CDR3 spans 15 residues. V lost 6 bases and J lost 2; bases outside the gene matches: 9. The V gene's germline CDR1 is MDHEN and CDR2 SYDVKM. Here the CDR3 DNA reads TGTGCCAGCAGCACCCCTGGCGGGGGGACCTACGAGCAGTACTTC. Residues: CASSTPGGGTYEQYF.

This clone showed up just once. The chain has TRBV4-1 and TRBJ1-4; D is uncertain. V shed 0 bases and J shed 0 bases, with 5 bases lying between them. CDR3 length: 15 amino acids. Germline V gene data show CDR1 as MGHRA and CDR2 as YSYEKL. CDR3 nucleotide sequence: TGCGCCAGCAGCCAAGATCCCGCAACTAATGAAAAACTGTTTTTT. Amino acid sequence: CASSQDPATNEKLFF.

The rearrangement joins TRBV29-1 to TRBJ1-4, with D tentatively TRBD1 (5 bases). The CDR3 loop spans 12 amino acids. The germline V gene has CDR1 SQVTM and CDR2 ANQGSEA. The V gene lost 1 base and the J gene lost 7 bases, with 7 bases spanning the gap. The CDR3 spells CSVEGGGEKLFF. In nucleotides, the CDR3 is TGCAGCGTTGAAGGGGGCGGTGAAAAACTGTTTTTT.

The chain employs TRBV19 and TRBJ1-2, with 7 bases that match TRBD1. With V trimmed by 7 bases and J by 7 bases, 6 bases remained unmatched. Germline CDR1 is LNHDA and CDR2 is SQIVND (reference sequence). The CDR3 is 12 residues long. As DNA, the CDR3 is TGTGCCAGTACTAATCCAGGGGGTGGCTACACCTTC. Encoded protein: CASTNPGGGYTF.

The chain joins TRBV5-1 to TRBJ2-1; 9 bases match TRBD2. CDR1 is SGHRS and CDR2 is YFSETQ in the germline V gene. V lost 3 bases and J lost 8; bases outside the gene matches: 9. The CDR3 covers 15 residues. The chain's CDR3 is CASSSGTSRSDEQFF. The CDR3, as DNA: TGCGCCAGCAGCTCCGGGACTAGCAGGAGCGATGAGCAGTTCTTC.

The chain links TRBV5-5 to TRBJ1-1, with D tentatively TRBD1 (6 bases). Trimming left V 2 bases short and J 3 bases short, with 11 bases between. Germline loops: CDR1 SGHKS, CDR2 YYEKEE (reference sequence). CDR3 length: 14 amino acids. The CDR3 DNA reads as TGTGCCAGCAGCTTTCAGGGGCTCGACACTGAAGCTTTCTTT. Translation: CASSFQGLDTEAFF.

The genes are TRBV6-5 and TRBJ1-1; 9 nucleotides agree with TRBD1. The CDR3 is made up of 15 amino acids. Trimming took 5 bases from V and 2 from J; bases not matched to a gene: 6. Per germline, CDR1 MNHEY and CDR2 SVGAGI. The CDR3 nucleotides are TGTGCCAGCAGTCAGTACAGGGGGCGCAACACTGAAGCTTTCTTT. As protein: CASSQYRGRNTEAFF.